The 11 T cell receptor beta chains below were found in one sample sequenced in a study of shared clonotypes between healthy human individuals. Sequenced by immunoSEQ multiplex PCR; TCRdb stores in-frame clones only, minus some. Of about 590,000 clones in the sample, 95% were seen once. Selected positively for CCR7 and CD45RO-negative, naive CD8 cells excluded terminally differentiated effector memory CD45RA+ cells. Sequenced input: naive CD8+ T cells sorted from blood. The origin of the receptors is a woman aged 30 to 39 in good health.

The chain is built from TRBV18 and TRBJ2-2; D call uncertain. Trimming stripped 1 base from V and 8 bases from J, with 8 bases between. Looked up from germline, CDR1 is KGHSH and CDR2 is LQKENI. This CDR3 has 13 residues. The DNA for the CDR3 is TGTGCCAGCTCACCACGGGCTAATGGGGAGCTGTTTTTT. Protein product: CASSPRANGELFF.

The chain has TRBV27 and TRBJ2-1; 8 nucleotides line up with TRBD2. This CDR3 contains 15 residues. Germline V gene sequence: CDR1 MNHEY, CDR2 SMNVEV (reference sequence). V lost 5 bases to trimming and J lost 15 bases; unmatched junction nucleotides: 18. The CDR3 loop reads CASSGRTVSGTRSFF. The CDR3 bases are TGTGCCAGCAGTGGACGGACAGTCTCCGGGACTAGGTCGTTCTTC.

The chain carries TRBV9 and TRBJ1-1, with TRBD1 matching over 7 bases. J was trimmed by 1 base and V by 6 bases; bases with no gene match: 3. The CDR3 totals 13 residues. Per germline, CDR1 SGDLS and CDR2 YYNGEE. DNA of the CDR3: TGTGCCAGCAAAGGGACAGAGAACACTGAAGCTTTCTTT. It codes for CASKGTENTEAFF.

CDR3 DNA: TGTGCCACGATAGGGGCGGGGCAGGGCTACGAGCAGTACTTC. It is translated as CATIGAGQGYEQYF. The V call is TRBV27, the J call TRBJ2-7; D is possibly TRBD2 (6 bases). V lost 10 bases and J 3 bases, leaving 19 bases between the germline ends. In germline, CDR1 is MNHEY, CDR2 SMNVEV (reference sequence). CDR3 length equals 14 residues.

V and J are TRBV28 and TRBJ2-3; 11 positions agree with TRBD2. CDR1 is MDHEN and CDR2 is SYDVKM in the germline V gene. The CDR3 totals 17 residues. Unmatched junction bases numbered 8, after V lost 0 bases and J lost 6 bases. This CDR3 reads CASSLWGASGRRDTQYF. CDR3 DNA: TGTGCCAGCAGTTTATGGGGCGCTAGCGGGAGGCGGGATACGCAGTATTTT.

This clone occurred once. The chain links TRBV12-5 to TRBJ2-7; the match to TRBD2 covers 10 bases. Germline loops: CDR1 LGHNT, CDR2 FRNRAP. V dropped 6 bases and J dropped 3; count of bases not matched to a gene: 11. This CDR3 has 16 amino acids. The CDR3 loop is CASGKNSGRKNYEQYF. The CDR3 DNA reads as TGTGCTAGTGGCAAGAATAGCGGGAGGAAAAACTACGAGCAGTACTTC.

As to this clone: Other DNA sequences in this sample translate to the same CDR3. The V call is TRBV9, the J call TRBJ2-2; D remains ambiguous. Germline CDR1 SGDLS, CDR2 YYNGEE. CDR3 length equals 13 residues. The V and J ends lost 0 bases and 4 bases respectively, with 4 bases between them. CDR3 loop: CASSVVGTGELFF. The CDR3 DNA follows: TGTGCCAGCAGCGTAGTGGGCACCGGGGAGCTGTTTTTT. The entire variable domain, with the rest obtained from reference TRBV9 and TRBJ2-2, is as follows: DSGVTQTPKHLITATGQRVTLRCSPRSGDLSVYWYQQSLDQGLQFLIQYYNGEERAKGNILERFSAQQFPDLHSELNLSSLELGDSALYFCASSVVGTGELFFGEGSRLTVL.

The chain employs TRBV2 and TRBJ2-7; a possible D gene is TRBD1 (6 bases). CDR3 length: 15 amino acids. Trimming took off 6 bases at V and 0 bases at J, with 15 bases between the two ends. CDR1 SNHLY and CDR2 FYNNEI come from the germline V gene. CDR3 residues: CASSLGHLSSYEQYF. The DNA for the CDR3 is TGTGCCAGCAGCTTGGGACACCTAAGCTCCTACGAGCAGTACTTC.

This chain uses TRBV19 with TRBJ2-2, with 11 positions matching TRBD2. Germline V lookup: CDR1 LNHDA, CDR2 SQIVND (reference sequence). V gave up 7 bases and J gave up 6 bases; unmatched junction bases: 7. This CDR3 is 15 amino acids long. CDR3: CASKLAGEGAGELFF. CDR3 sequence (DNA): TGTGCCAGTAAACTAGCGGGAGAAGGGGCCGGGGAGCTGTTTTTT.

The CDR3 sequence is CAWNEGQLNTEAFF. The DNA of the CDR3 is TGTGCCTGGAATGAAGGACAACTCAACACTGAAGCTTTCTTT. This chain joins TRBV30 and TRBJ1-1; the D gene is possibly TRBD1 (5 bases). This CDR3 comprises 14 residues. CDR1 is GTSNPN, CDR2 SVGIG, per germline (reference sequence). V was trimmed by 4 bases and J by 2 bases, leaving 14 bases between them.

The chain couples TRBV13 to TRBJ1-3, with 8 bases aligning to TRBD1. The germline gives CDR1 PRHDT, CDR2 FYEKMQ (reference sequence). The CDR3 length is 13 residues. The J segment lost 4 bases and the V segment lost 9 bases, leaving 5 bases of the junction unmatched. The CDR3 spells CASQGARGNTIYF. As DNA, the CDR3 is TGTGCCAGTCAGGGGGCGCGGGGAAACACCATATATTTT.